Listed below are T cell receptor beta chains from one sample, sequenced in a study of blood T cell repertoires in COVID-19. TCRdb's table, derived via immunoSEQ multiplex PCR, lists solely in-frame clones and lacks some. The table lists around 93,000 clones, about 86% of them singletons. The sample consisted of peripheral blood. These receptors all stem from a human donor in a cohort sampled during active COVID-19. Both conserved end residues are part of each CDR3. The D gene is left open where the match is weak. Rows give clone size only sometimes, using once, few, many, or a class for an expanded clone.

d_gene	v_gene	j_gene	abundance	CDR3nt	CDR3aa
NA	TRBV7-9	TRBJ1-2	NA	TGTGCCAGCAGCTTAGTAATGACAGCCGACTATGGCTACACCTTC	CASSLVMTADYGYTF
NA	TRBV21-1	TRBJ2-7	NA	TGTGCCAGCAGCAAAGGGGCGGTACAGGGCCACGAGCAGTACTTC	CASSKGAVQGHEQYF
TRBD2	TRBV2	TRBJ2-3	NA	TGTGCCAGCATACACGGACTAGCGGGAAGTGAAGATACGCAGTATTTT	CASIHGLAGSEDTQYF
TRBD1	TRBV4-1	TRBJ1-1	NA	TGCGCCAGCAGTCTAGATCCGGGACAGGGGGCCACTGAAGCTTTCTTT	CASSLDPGQGATEAFF
TRBD2	TRBV6-2/TRBV6-3	TRBJ2-1	NA	TGTGCCAGCAGTTACGGACTAGCGGGAGTGAATGAGCAGTTCTTC	CASSYGLAGVNEQFF
NA	TRBV28	TRBJ1-5	NA	TGTGCCAGCAGTTTATCCCTACCCGGGGGTCAGCCCCAGCATTTT	CASSLSLPGGQPQHF
TRBD2	TRBV29-1	TRBJ2-1	once	TGCAGCGCAGACAGCGGGGGAAATTCCTACAATGAGCAGTTCTTC	CSADSGGNSYNEQFF
NA	TRBV20-1	TRBJ1-5	NA	TGCAGTGCTAGTGGCAGTCCTTTCAATCAGCCCCAGCATTTT	CSASGSPFNQPQHF
NA	TRBV5-1	TRBJ1-1	NA	TGCGCCAGCAGCGGGGGCTCGGGGAACACTGAAGCTTTCTTT	CASSGGSGNTEAFF
TRBD1	TRBV5-1	TRBJ2-3	NA	TGCGCCAGCAGCTTGGACGGACAGGGGATGGATACGCAGTATTTT	CASSLDGQGMDTQYF
NA	TRBV3-1/TRBV3-2	TRBJ2-1	NA	TGTGCCAGCAGCCAAGGGGCGGGGTTGAACAATGAGCAGTTCTTC	CASSQGAGLNNEQFF
TRBD2	TRBV5-1	TRBJ2-5	NA	TGCGCCAGCAGCTTGGGGTTAGCGGGGGCCCAAGAGACCCAGTACTTC	CASSLGLAGAQETQYF
TRBD2	TRBV6-5	TRBJ2-3	NA	TGTGCCAGCAGGCGACTAGCGGGGAGCACAGATACGCAGTATTTT	CASRRLAGSTDTQYF